This T cell receptor beta chain is drawn from a study of radiotherapy plus CTLA-4 blockade in lung cancer. Sequencing was performed with immunoSEQ multiplex PCR; in TCRdb, only in-frame clones are kept and a portion is missing. The table lists approximately 90,000 clones, 83% of them singletons, with around 0.78% in the top ten. Study results and caveats: Interferon-beta, together with early blood T cell clone dynamics, reportedly best predicted response.

A few counts support this clone. What it recognizes is unknown. The sequencing used peripheral blood, collected from a patient treated with radiotherapy plus ipilimumab. The receptor's source is a human donor with non-small cell lung cancer who had stable disease on radiotherapy plus ipilimumab.

The CDR3 DNA reads TGCGCCAGCAGCCAAACGGCCGTCCTCTCTGGAAACACCATATATTTT. Translation: CASSQTAVLSGNTIYF. The chain uses TRBV4-1 and TRBJ1-3, with D unresolved. Germline V gives CDR1 MGHRA, CDR2 YSYEKL. The CDR3 has 16 residues. V dropped 2 bases and J dropped 0 bases, with 11 bases sitting between them.